These 21 T cell receptor beta chains came from one sample sequenced in a study of CD8 T cells in ankylosing spondylitis. General study points: Ankylosing spondylitis blood appeared to carry a characteristic TCR beta motif of several highly homologous variants.

Their cognate antigens are unknown. TCRdb re-analysed the 5' RACE reads in MiXCR, keeping a single row per CDR3 protein. The sample carries tens of thousands of distinct CDR3 sequences, roughly 8.5% recorded once. Sample: blood, either unsorted or a sorted T cell fraction (not recorded which). The receptors come from a male donor with ankylosing spondylitis.

This clonotype was picked up many times. V usage is TRBV7-9 and J usage is TRBJ2-3; 7 bases agree with TRBD2. Germline V lookup: CDR1 SEHNR, CDR2 FQNEAQ (reference sequence). This CDR3 comprises 14 residues. The V gene end was trimmed by 4 bases and the J gene end by 11 bases; junction bases not matched to a gene: 12. This chain's CDR3 is CASSSTSQPLKQYF. As DNA, the CDR3 is TGTGCCAGCAGCTCGACTAGCCAACCTCTCAAGCAGTATTTT.

A few counts support this clonotype. The chain combines TRBV2 with TRBJ1-5, with 8 bases lining up with TRBD1. V was clipped by 5 bases and J by 0 bases; unmatched bases: 9. Germline lookup yields CDR1 SNHLY and CDR2 FYNNEI. This CDR3 is 17 amino acids long. The CDR3 nucleotides are TGTGCCAGCAGTCCCTACAGGGGGACCTATAGCAATCAGCCCCAGCATTTT. Protein: CASSPYRGTYSNQPQHF. Full variable domain (remainder filled in from reference TRBV2 and TRBJ1-5): EPEVTQTPSHQVTQMGQEVILRCVPISNHLYFYWYRQILGQKVEFLVSFYNNEISEKSEIFDDQFSVERPDGSNFTLKIRSTKLEDSAMYFCASSPYRGTYSNQPQHFGDGTRLSIL.

This clonotype occurred many times. The rearrangement uses TRBV29-1 and TRBJ2-2, with D possibly matching TRBD1 (6 bases). Germline V gives CDR1 SQVTM, CDR2 ANQGSEA. Between the trimmed V and J ends, which lost 6 bases and 6 bases, there was a span of 14 bases. The length of the CDR3 is 13 residues. The CDR3: CSVLTGFAGELFF. CDR3 sequence (DNA): TGCAGCGTCCTCACAGGGTTCGCCGGGGAGCTGTTTTTT.

Ten or more counts support this clonotype. J is TRBJ2-2 and V is TRBV3-1; either TRBD1 or TRBD2 may fit D (5 bases each). The V end was cut by 5 bases, the J end by 5 bases, with 18 bases between. The CDR3 consists of 16 residues. Germline V lookup: CDR1 LGHDT, CDR2 YNNKEL (reference sequence). In DNA, the CDR3 is TGTGCCAGCAGCACCCGTAAGGGACGCGGAACCGGGGAGCTGTTTTTT. This encodes CASSTRKGRGTGELFF. The full variable domain, with the rest looked up from reference TRBV3-1 and TRBJ2-2, is DTAVSQTPKYLVTQMGNDKSIKCEQNLGHDTMYWYKQDSKKFLKIMFSYNNKELIINETVPNRFSPKSPDKAHLNLHINSLELGDSAVYFCASSTRKGRGTGELFFGEGSRLTVL.

This clonotype was found many times. The gene calls are TRBV4-1 and TRBJ1-5, with 7 bases lining up with TRBD1. Germline-derived CDR1 and CDR2 are MGHRA and YSYEKL. J lost 1 base, V lost 3 bases, and 6 bases had no gene match. The CDR3 is 16 amino acids. In DNA form, the CDR3 reads TGCGCCAGCAGCCATAGAGGGGGCGCGAGCAATCAGCCCCAGCATTTT. Its protein is CASSHRGGASNQPQHF.

This clonotype was seen repeatedly, ten times or more. The rearrangement uses TRBV9 and TRBJ2-1; 7 nucleotides agree with TRBD1. After removal of 3 bases from V and 4 bases from J, the junction contained 7 bases not matched to a gene. Germline-derived CDR1 and CDR2 are SGDLS and YYNGEE. CDR3 length equals 15 residues. CDR3 nucleotide sequence: TGTGCCAGCAGCGCCTCCGGGACAGAGTACAATGAGCAGTTCTTC. This sequence encodes CASSASGTEYNEQFF. Supplemented by reference TRBV9 and TRBJ2-1, the full variable domain reads DSGVTQTPKHLITATGQRVTLRCSPRSGDLSVYWYQQSLDQGLQFLIQYYNGEERAKGNILERFSAQQFPDLHSELNLSSLELGDSALYFCASSASGTEYNEQFFGPGTRLTVL.

This clonotype was recorded at least ten times. The chain links TRBV20-1 to TRBJ2-5; 7 bases align to TRBD1. There are 14 residues in the CDR3. Germline CDR1 DFQATT, CDR2 SNEGSKA (reference sequence). V shed 0 bases and J 3 bases; nucleotides not matched to a gene: 4. The DNA of the CDR3 is TGCAGTGCTAGAGACCCAGGGACAGAAGAGACCCAGTACTTC. Its translation is CSARDPGTEETQYF.

The chain uses TRBV12-5 and TRBJ2-3; the match to TRBD2 covers 9 bases. J lost 0 bases, V lost 6 bases, and 16 bases had no gene match. From germline, CDR1 is LGHNT and CDR2 FRNRAP. This CDR3 is 19 amino acids long. The CDR3 region has the DNA TGTGCTAGTGGCCTAATTATTAACCTAGCGGGAACTAGCACAGATACGCAGTATTTT. Protein: CASGLIINLAGTSTDTQYF.

This chain links TRBV7-9 with TRBJ2-6; D is unresolved. The CDR3 consists of 17 residues. Germline V gene lookup returns CDR1 SEHNR and CDR2 FQNEAQ (reference sequence). V gave up 1 base and J gave up 4 bases, with 14 bases separating them. The CDR3 sequence: CASSLGTLQAGANVLTF. CDR3 sequence (DNA): TGTGCCAGCAGCTTAGGTACACTCCAGGCCGGGGCCAACGTCCTGACTTTC.

This chain joins TRBV24-1 and TRBJ2-5; D may be TRBD1 or TRBD2 (5 bases each). V lost 1 base and J 4 bases, leaving 12 bases between the germline ends. The CDR3 loop spans 15 amino acids. Germline V gene lookup returns CDR1 KGHDR and CDR2 SFDVKD. The CDR3 sequence: CATSDFSGRGETQYF. DNA for the CDR3: TGTGCCACCAGTGATTTTTCGGGACGGGGAGAGACCCAGTACTTC.

This clonotype was seen at least ten times. The rearrangement uses TRBV6-2 or TRBV6-3 and TRBJ2-7; D is unresolved. V lost 2 bases and J lost 3, with 8 bases in between. CDR1 and CDR2 (germline): MNHEY, SVGEGT. The CDR3 is made up of 13 amino acids. CDR3 protein: CASSYVLHYEQYF. Written as DNA, the CDR3 is TGTGCCAGCAGTTACGTGCTACACTACGAGCAGTACTTC.

This clonotype was observed at least ten times. The chain recombines TRBV27 with TRBJ2-1; D remains unclear. Germline CDR1 MNHEY, CDR2 SMNVEV (reference sequence). The V end lost 0 bases, the J end lost 7 bases, and 4 bases lay between the germline ends. CDR3 length: 12 amino acids. The CDR3 spells CASSLSENEQFF. For the CDR3, the DNA is TGTGCCAGCAGTTTATCGGAGAATGAGCAGTTCTTC.

Ten or more counts support this clonotype. This CDR3 reads CASMRVGETQYF. CDR3 nucleotide sequence: TGTGCCAGTATGAGGGTAGGAGAGACCCAGTACTTC. The V call is TRBV19, the J call TRBJ2-5; D may be TRBD2 (5 bases). The CDR3 extends over 12 amino acids. The V end lost 7 bases, the J end lost 4 bases, and 10 bases lay between the germline ends. In germline, CDR1 is LNHDA, CDR2 SQIVND (reference sequence).

The chain links TRBV11-2 to TRBJ2-3; no reliable D call. The CDR3 covers 16 residues. The V end was cut by 5 bases, the J end by 2 bases, with 17 bases between. Looked up from germline, CDR1 is SGHAT and CDR2 is FQNNGV. This CDR3 is CASSQSGSGFTDTQYF. CDR3 sequence (DNA): TGTGCCAGCAGCCAATCGGGCTCCGGGTTCACAGATACGCAGTATTTT.

This clonotype was seen at least ten times. The chain recombines TRBV12-3 or TRBV12-4 with TRBJ2-2, with D tentatively TRBD1 (5 bases). The CDR3 contains 13 residues. V lost 0 bases, J lost 6 bases, and 5 bases lay in between. The CDR3 region has the DNA TGTGCCAGCAGTTTAGCAGGGGCCGGGGAGCTGTTTTTT. It specifies CASSLAGAGELFF.

In this sample, this clonotype turned up a few times. J is TRBJ2-1 and V is TRBV9; D remains ambiguous. Germline V gene data show CDR1 as SGDLS and CDR2 as YYNGEE. This CDR3 is built from 13 residues. V lost 3 bases, J lost 5 bases, and 9 bases lay in between. CDR3 sequence: CASSGRFNNEQFF. The CDR3 DNA reads TGTGCCAGCAGCGGGAGATTCAACAATGAGCAGTTCTTC.

This clonotype was seen a few times. This sequence joins TRBV30 and TRBJ2-1, with D hard to call. V lost 0 bases and J 4 bases, leaving 4 bases between the germline ends. This CDR3 region has 12 residues. Germline V CDR1 and CDR2: GTSNPN, SVGIG (reference sequence). The chain's CDR3 is CAWSVRYNEQFF. CDR3 DNA sequence: TGTGCCTGGAGTGTACGGTACAATGAGCAGTTCTTC.

The table lists this clonotype with a few counts. The chain recombines TRBV7-7 with TRBJ2-5; 13 nucleotides match TRBD2. Trimming took 4 bases from V and 2 from J; bases not matched to a gene: 1. Germline V CDR1 and CDR2: SSHAT, FNYEAQ (reference sequence). The CDR3 contains 15 residues. The CDR3 region is CASSWGLAGQETQYF. CDR3 sequence (DNA): TGTGCCAGCAGCTGGGGACTAGCGGGACAAGAGACCCAGTACTTC.

The chain has TRBV12-3 or TRBV12-4 and TRBJ2-5; 16 bases are a match to TRBD2. Trimming removed 5 bases from V and 5 bases from J; junction bases left unmatched: 5. This CDR3 spans 16 amino acids. CDR3 sequence (DNA): TGTGCCAGCAGTCCCGGGACTAGCGGGAGGGGGGAGACCCAGTACTTC. Its protein is CASSPGTSGRGETQYF.

The chain is built from TRBV7-2 and TRBJ1-1; D unresolved. Trimming removed 0 bases from V and 8 bases from J, with 7 bases in between. The CDR3 has 12 residues. The germline V gene has CDR1 SGHTA and CDR2 FQGNSA. The CDR3 protein is CASSLAGLEAFF. In DNA form, the CDR3 reads TGTGCCAGCAGCTTAGCGGGCCTCGAAGCTTTCTTT.

The rearrangement links TRBV15 to TRBJ1-1, with a weak D call TRBD1 (6 bases). The germline V gene encodes CDR1 LNHNV and CDR2 YYDKDF (reference sequence). V was trimmed by 0 bases and J by 1 base, leaving 18 bases between them. The CDR3 has 18 residues. CDR3 residues: CATSRDRMAGAQNTEAFF. CDR3 nucleotide sequence: TGTGCCACCAGCAGAGATCGGATGGCAGGGGCCCAGAACACTGAAGCTTTCTTT.